What follows are 21 T cell receptor beta chains derived from one specimen sequenced in a study of post-analysis software for immune sequencing data. Findings and limits, study-wide: A handful of TRBV segments appeared more often in patients than in controls, and TRBV5-6, TRBV5-1 and TRBV20-1 were among these.

Sequencing libraries made from TCR beta cDNA carried unique molecular identifiers. One entry per CDR3 protein results from TCRdb running MiXCR on the PCR reads. The data show roughly 800,000 distinct CDR3 sequences, about 27% seen once. For these TCRs, the target antigens are not known. The sequenced sample was blood. These receptors all stem from a girl aged 10-17 years with multiple sclerosis.

This clonotype was detected only a few times. V usage is TRBV7-8 and J usage is TRBJ2-7, with TRBD1 matching 7 bases. The V gene end was trimmed by 1 base and the J gene end by 6 bases; junction bases not matched to a gene: 18. The CDR3 extends over 18 amino acids. The germline CDR1 and CDR2 sequences are SGHVS and FQNEAQ. The CDR3, as DNA: TGTGCCAGCAGCTTAGGTGGACAGGTTGGTCCTGGAAACGGCGAGCAGTACTTC. This encodes CASSLGGQVGPGNGEQYF. Complete variable domain (other parts from reference TRBV7-8 and TRBJ2-7): GAGVSQSPRYKVAKRGQDVALRCDPISGHVSLFWYQQALGQGPEFLTYFQNEAQLDKSGLPSDRFFAERPEGSVSTLKIQRTQQEDSAVYLCASSLGGQVGPGNGEQYFGPGTRLTVT.

The V gene is TRBV5-1, the J gene TRBJ2-2; D uncertain. V shed 3 bases and J shed 2 bases, with 8 bases lying between them. From germline, CDR1 is SGHRS and CDR2 YFSETQ. The CDR3 sequence is 14 residues long. The CDR3 sequence: CASSWNRNTGELFF. In DNA, the CDR3 is TGCGCCAGCAGCTGGAACAGAAACACCGGGGAGCTGTTTTTT.

The rearrangement uses TRBV20-1 and TRBJ1-5; possible D gene TRBD1, 5 bases. Trimming cost V 3 bases and J 7 bases, with 13 bases left between them. Germline lookup yields CDR1 DFQATT and CDR2 SNEGSKA (reference sequence). CDR3 length: 13 residues. This CDR3 is CSARGLVGQPQHF. The CDR3 region has the DNA TGCAGTGCTAGGGGACTTGTCGGACAGCCCCAGCATTTT.

The table lists this clonotype with a few counts. The chain combines TRBV10-3 with TRBJ1-2, with no clear D. Trimming pared 4 bases from V and 2 bases from J, leaving 5 bases between. Germline CDR1 ENHRY, CDR2 SYGVKD. The CDR3 has 12 residues. CDR3 sequence: CAISGQNYGYTF. The CDR3 nucleotides are TGTGCCATCAGTGGCCAAAACTATGGCTACACCTTC.

This chain connects TRBV20-1 to TRBJ2-3; TRBD2 matches 9 bases. Germline V gene data show CDR1 as DFQATT and CDR2 as SNEGSKA (reference sequence). The CDR3 covers 15 residues. V shed 1 base and J 5 bases; nucleotides not matched to a gene: 7. CDR3 bases: TGCAGTGCTAGAGTGGCGGGAGGGCCCGTAGATACGCAGTATTTT. It translates to CSARVAGGPVDTQYF.

The chain couples TRBV28 to TRBJ2-5, with 11 positions matching TRBD2. CDR1 is MDHEN and CDR2 is SYDVKM in the germline V gene. The CDR3 spans 15 residues. Unmatched junction bases numbered 10, after V lost 8 bases and J lost 5 bases. The CDR3 DNA follows: TGTGCCAGCTGGAGTAGCGGGAGGGCTTGGGAGACCCAGTACTTC. Translation gives CASWSSGRAWETQYF.

This sequence joins TRBV6-5 and TRBJ1-1; no firm D call. Germline-derived CDR1 and CDR2 are MNHEY and SVGAGI. Trimming removed 6 bases from V and 7 bases from J, with 12 bases in between. The CDR3 contains 12 residues. This CDR3 is CASSRLDGEAFF. The CDR3 DNA reads as TGTGCCAGCAGCCGACTCGACGGTGAAGCTTTCTTT.

This clonotype was found a few times. The chain combines TRBV11-2 with TRBJ2-5, with D possibly being TRBD1 or TRBD2 (5 bases each). The V gene's germline CDR1 is SGHAT and CDR2 FQNNGV. V shed 3 bases and J shed 4 bases, with 15 bases lying between them. CDR3 length: 15 amino acids. This chain's CDR3 is CASSLTVGTVETQYF. The CDR3 DNA is TGTGCCAGCAGCTTGACAGTAGGGACGGTAGAGACCCAGTACTTC.

This sequence joins TRBV21-1 and TRBJ2-7; TRBD2, as called in the table, went unchecked against the DNA. The assigned J gene may be wrong: the sequence end matches TRBJ2-5 better. TRBV21-1 is deemed a pseudogene. CDR3 length equals 15 residues. The DNA for the CDR3 is TGTGCCAGCAGCAAAGGACTAGTCTCCAAAGGGACCCAGTACTTC. It specifies CASSKGLVSKGTQYF.

The chain couples TRBV10-3 to TRBJ2-1; no reliable D call. Trimming cost V 4 bases and J 12 bases, with 13 bases left between them. The germline gives CDR1 ENHRY, CDR2 SYGVKD. The length of the CDR3 is 12 residues. The CDR3 region is CAISGLSSRQFF. The CDR3 DNA reads TGTGCCATCAGTGGGTTAAGTTCCCGGCAGTTCTTC.

Notes on this clonotype: The junction differs from germline at one of its ends, possibly a read error. V usage is TRBV5-6 and J usage is TRBJ2-7, with 8 bases matching TRBD1. The germline CDR1 and CDR2 sequences are SGHDT and YYEEEE. The length of the CDR3 is 15 residues. The CDR3 sequence: CASSPDRGDTYERYF. CDR3 DNA: TGTGCCAGCAGCCCCGACAGGGGTGATACCTACGAGCGGTACTTC.

The genes are TRBV20-1 and TRBJ2-5; 8 bases match TRBD2. The CDR3 loop spans 16 amino acids. CDR1 and CDR2 from the germline V gene are DFQATT and SNEGSKA (reference sequence). Germline trimming cut 5 bases from V and 5 bases from J; bases unmatched to any gene: 16. The CDR3 DNA sequence: TGCAGTGCTTATCACAGACCGGGAGGGAGGGAGGAGACCCAGTACTTC. Its protein is CSAYHRPGGREETQYF.

This clonotype was observed many times. The CDR3 region has the DNA TGTGCCAGCAGCTTTACTAGTGGCGCCTACGAGCAGTACTTC. Translation gives CASSFTSGAYEQYF. The chain employs TRBV7-2 and TRBJ2-7; possible D gene TRBD2, 5 bases. The CDR3 spans 14 residues. The germline CDR1 and CDR2 sequences are SGHTA and FQGNSA. The V end was cut by 3 bases, the J end by 2 bases, with 11 bases between.

This sequence joins TRBV6-5 and TRBJ2-5; 7 nucleotides agree with TRBD2. The CDR3 is made up of 16 amino acids. The germline CDR1 and CDR2 sequences are MNHEY and SVGAGI. V shed 2 bases, J shed 4 bases, and the junction held 10 bases outside the gene matches. The CDR3 sequence is CASSYTRTRPGETQYF. DNA of the CDR3: TGTGCCAGCAGTTACACTAGGACTAGGCCTGGAGAGACCCAGTACTTC.

This sequence joins TRBV5-1 and TRBJ1-2, with D possibly being TRBD1 (5 bases). This CDR3 region has 14 residues. The germline gives CDR1 SGHRS, CDR2 YFSETQ. The V end was cut by 4 bases, the J end by 0 bases, with 10 bases between. Here the CDR3 reads CASSGRGPNYGYTF. The CDR3 bases are TGCGCCAGCAGCGGAAGGGGCCCTAACTATGGCTACACCTTC.

The chain links TRBV6-5 to TRBJ2-4; 9 bases line up with TRBD2. V gave up 2 bases and J gave up 0 bases; unmatched junction bases: 8. The CDR3 totals 18 residues. The V gene's germline CDR1 is MNHEY and CDR2 SVGAGI. DNA of the CDR3: TGTGCCAGCAGTTACGGGCTAGCGGGACCGGTAGCCAAAAACATTCAGTACTTC. It translates to CASSYGLAGPVAKNIQYF.

V and J are TRBV20-1 and TRBJ2-1; no clear D gene. V was cut by 5 bases and J by 4 bases, with 15 bases left in between. This CDR3 has 14 residues. Germline-derived CDR1 and CDR2 are DFQATT and SNEGSKA (reference sequence). The CDR3 reads CSAPTLRIYNEQFF. CDR3 nucleotides: TGCAGTGCTCCAACCCTTAGAATTTACAATGAGCAGTTCTTC.

In this sample, this clonotype turned up a few times. This chain uses TRBV5-1 with TRBJ2-1; 11 bases align to TRBD2. V lost 6 bases and J lost 4; bases outside the gene matches: 9. This CDR3 is 16 amino acids long. The germline V gene encodes CDR1 SGHRS and CDR2 YFSETQ. DNA for the CDR3: TGCGCCAGCACCCCGGGGGGGACTAGCGGATACAATGAGCAGTTCTTC. Amino acids: CASTPGGTSGYNEQFF. Filled out from reference TRBV5-1 and TRBJ2-1, the complete variable domain reads KAGVTQTPRYLIKTRGQQVTLSCSPISGHRSVSWYQQTPGQGLQFLFEYFSETQRNKGNFPGRFSGRQFSNSRSEMNVSTLELGDSALYLCASTPGGTSGYNEQFFGPGTRLTVL.

A few counts support this clonotype. V and J are TRBV4-2 and TRBJ1-1, with D possibly TRBD1 on 6 matching bases. Germline V gene data show CDR1 as LGHNA and CDR2 as YNFKEQ. This CDR3 spans 14 amino acids. Trimming shortened V by 1 base and J by 4 bases, and 10 bases separated the two germline ends. This CDR3 is CASSQAGGGTEAFF. For the CDR3, the DNA is TGTGCCAGCAGCCAAGCGGGGGGCGGCACTGAAGCTTTCTTT.

Many counts were recorded for this clonotype. One end of the junction fails to match germline, which may point to a read error. The J gene is TRBJ2-3, the V gene TRBV29-1; no firm D call. The CDR3 covers 13 residues. The germline gives CDR1 SQVTM, CDR2 ANQGSEA. CDR3: CSVEEVGGDTQYF. The CDR3 DNA is TGCAGCGTGGAAGAGGTGGGCGGAGATACGCAGTATTTT.

This clonotype has only a few counts. No conserved phenylalanine or tryptophan is present at the end of the CDR3, so a read error is the likely explanation. V gene TRBV5-1 combines with J gene TRBJ2-1; tentatively, D is TRBD1 (6 bases). CDR1 SGHRS and CDR2 YFSETQ come from the germline V gene. The CDR3 covers 16 residues. The CDR3 loop reads CTSSFRTGTPYNEQFC. DNA of the CDR3: TGCACCAGCAGCTTCCGAACAGGGACCCCCTACAATGAGCAGTTCTGC.